The entry below gives a single T cell receptor beta chain sequence along with its context. Thyroid ultrasound, orbital computed tomography, clinical symptoms, and serum thyroxine and TRAb underpinned diagnoses. The sample is drawn from a study of T cells in Graves' hyperthyroidism and ophthalmopathy. Study as a whole: The initial diagnosis was the point when peripheral blood was collected, ahead of any treatment.

Germline loops: CDR1 SEHNR, CDR2 FQNEAQ (reference sequence). This CDR3 is 10 amino acids long. The ends were cut back, 8 bases at V and 7 bases at J, with 6 bases in the middle. Authors of the study amplified TCR beta CDR3 regions from RNA transcripts. The primer set for the first-round RT-PCR of the TCR CDR3 was HTBI. MiXCR, applied by TCRdb to the multiplex PCR reads, yields one record per CDR3 protein. The sample records more than 500,000 distinct CDR3 sequences, 15% to 20% being singletons. The sequencing sample was made of blood. This TCR came from a woman aged 25-40 years with Graves' ophthalmopathy. The chain has TRBV7-9 and TRBJ2-1; D gene unclear. Here the CDR3 reads CASARNEQFF. For the CDR3, the DNA is TGTGCCAGCGCCAGAAATGAGCAGTTCTTC.